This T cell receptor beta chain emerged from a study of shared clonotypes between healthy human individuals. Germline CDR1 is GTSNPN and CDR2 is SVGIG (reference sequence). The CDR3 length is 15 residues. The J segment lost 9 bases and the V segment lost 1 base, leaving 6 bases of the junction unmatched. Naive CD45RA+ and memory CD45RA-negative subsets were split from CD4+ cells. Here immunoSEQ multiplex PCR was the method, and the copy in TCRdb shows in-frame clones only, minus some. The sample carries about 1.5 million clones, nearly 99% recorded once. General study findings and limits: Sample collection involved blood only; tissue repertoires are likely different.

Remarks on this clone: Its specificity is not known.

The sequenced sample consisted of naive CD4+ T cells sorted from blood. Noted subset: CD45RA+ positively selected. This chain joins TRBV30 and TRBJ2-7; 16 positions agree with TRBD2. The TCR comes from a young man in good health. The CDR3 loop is CAWSDGTSGRAWQYF. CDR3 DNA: TGTGCCTGGAGTGACGGGACTAGCGGGAGGGCCTGGCAGTACTTC. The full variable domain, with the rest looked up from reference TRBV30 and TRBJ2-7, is SQTIHQWPATLVQPVGSPLSLECTVEGTSNPNLYWYRQAAGRGLQLLFYSVGIGQISSEVPQNLSASRPQDRQFILSSKKLLLSDSGFYLCAWSDGTSGRAWQYFGPGTRLTVT.